The 10 T cell receptor beta chains given below trace back to one sample, sequenced in a study of blood T cell repertoires in COVID-19. Sequencing was performed with immunoSEQ multiplex PCR; in TCRdb, only in-frame clones are kept and a portion is missing. The table has about 110,000 clones, 70% to 90% seen once. Sequenced: peripheral blood. Receptors originate from a human donor in a cohort sampled during active COVID-19.

V usage is TRBV5-4 and J usage is TRBJ1-2, with D uncertain. This CDR3 region has 14 residues. The germline V and J ends were trimmed by 4 bases and 0 bases, with 10 bases remaining between them. The germline V gene encodes CDR1 SGHNT and CDR2 YYREEE (reference sequence). CDR3 DNA: TGTGCCAGCAGCCCCGAGGGAGCTAACTATGGCTACACCTTC. Its protein is CASSPEGANYGYTF.

The chain employs TRBV29-1 and TRBJ1-3, with D perhaps TRBD1 (6 bases). CDR3 size: 14 residues. Per the germline V gene, CDR1 is SQVTM and CDR2 is ANQGSEA. The V gene lost 7 bases and the J gene lost 3 bases, with 16 bases spanning the gap. The CDR3 loop reads CSADRGGSGNTIYF. DNA for the CDR3: TGCAGCGCCGATCGGGGGGGCAGTGGAAACACCATATATTTT.

The chain has TRBV30 and TRBJ1-5, with a possible D match to TRBD1 (6 bases). CDR1 and CDR2 (germline): GTSNPN, SVGIG (reference sequence). The CDR3 has 18 residues. Trimming took 1 base from V and 2 from J, leaving 21 bases between them. The CDR3 spells CAWSASGRGGLRNQPQHF. In DNA form, the CDR3 reads TGTGCCTGGAGTGCGTCAGGCAGGGGTGGTTTGCGCAATCAGCCCCAGCATTTT.

This clone appeared a single time. This sequence joins TRBV24-1 and TRBJ2-3, with D unclear. Trimming removed 5 bases from V and 7 bases from J, with 6 bases in between. Germline V gene data show CDR1 as KGHDR and CDR2 as SFDVKD. The CDR3 spans 11 residues. The CDR3 loop is CATSASYTQYF. CDR3 coding DNA: TGTGCCACCAGTGCCTCGTATACGCAGTATTTT.

CDR3 in amino acids: CASSIRGQGLIGGSFNYGYTF. In DNA, the CDR3 is TGTGCCAGTAGTATTCGGGGACAGGGGCTGATCGGTGGTTCTTTTAACTATGGCTACACCTTC. V and J are TRBV19 and TRBJ1-2, with 10 bases fitting TRBD1. This CDR3 spans 21 amino acids. Germline V gene lookup returns CDR1 LNHDA and CDR2 SQIVND (reference sequence). The J segment lost 1 base and the V segment lost 3 bases, leaving 20 bases of the junction unmatched.

The CDR3 loop is CASSYSNKQETQYF. The CDR3 DNA is TGTGCCAGCAGTTACTCCAACAAGCAAGAGACCCAGTACTTC. The V and J genes are TRBV6-5 and TRBJ2-5; D is ambiguous. CDR3 length equals 14 residues. Germline CDR1 and CDR2: MNHEY and SVGAGI. Trimming stripped 0 bases from V and 2 bases from J, with 7 bases between.

This clone has just a few counts. J is TRBJ2-5 and V is TRBV27; 8 nucleotides match TRBD2. CDR3 size: 16 residues. The junction had 10 bases not matched to a gene; V was cut back by 2 bases and J by 5 bases. CDR1 MNHEY and CDR2 SMNVEV come from the germline V gene (reference sequence). CDR3 in amino acids: CASSLTGTRGWETQYF. As DNA, the CDR3 is TGTGCCAGCAGTTTAACCGGGACTAGGGGGTGGGAGACCCAGTACTTC.

The V call is TRBV9, the J call TRBJ1-1, with 9 bases that match TRBD1. V lost 5 bases and J lost 7; bases outside the gene matches: 12. The CDR3 totals 15 residues. The germline V gene has CDR1 SGDLS and CDR2 YYNGEE. The CDR3 loop reads CASRKTTTGGGEAFF. The CDR3 nucleotides read TGTGCCAGCAGAAAAACAACCACAGGGGGCGGTGAAGCTTTCTTT.

This clone was seen once. The V call is TRBV3-1 (or the pseudogene TRBV3-2), the J call TRBJ2-5, with 8 bases lining up with TRBD2. V lost 4 bases to trimming and J lost 5 bases; unmatched junction nucleotides: 9. The germline gives CDR1 LGHDT, CDR2 YNNKEL (reference sequence). The CDR3 totals 15 residues. The CDR3 is CASSPDRGGVETQYF. The CDR3 bases are TGTGCCAGCAGCCCCGATCGGGGGGGCGTGGAGACCCAGTACTTC.

V is TRBV28 and J is TRBJ2-5; TRBD2 might be the D (6 bases). V shed 7 bases and J shed 7 bases, with 19 bases lying between them. The CDR3 covers 14 residues. Germline assignment: CDR1 MDHEN and CDR2 SYDVKM. The CDR3 DNA reads TGTGCCAGCATCCCGGGAGTGGTGGGAGGGACCCAGTACTTC. Its protein product is CASIPGVVGGTQYF.